The 30 T cell receptor beta chains reported below all come from one sample, sequenced in a study of cytomegalovirus exposure and HLA in healthy donors. It was with 60 Vbeta and 13 Jbeta primers that the PCR ran. This table comes from immunoSEQ multiplex PCR, and its TCRdb copy is limited to in-frame clones, with some not included. The data hold 53,000 or so clones, with about 69% observed a single time. The sequenced sample was PBMCs. The receptors derive from a man aged 25 to 40 in good health and CMV-seropositive.

This chain connects TRBV7-2 to TRBJ2-5, with 7 nucleotides matching TRBD1. Judging by the DNA end, TRBJ2-7 fits better; the J call may be wrong. Germline V gene data show CDR1 as SGHTA and CDR2 as FQGNSA. The CDR3 extends over 13 amino acids. The CDR3 region is CASSLKTGYEQYF. Here the CDR3 DNA reads TGTGCCAGCAGCTTGAAGACAGGGTACGAGCAGTACTTC.

The genes are TRBV2 and TRBJ2-3; TRBD2 aligns across 8 bases. J was trimmed by 1 base and V by 10 bases; bases with no gene match: 10. This CDR3 has 15 amino acids. Germline assignment: CDR1 SNHLY and CDR2 FYNNEI. The CDR3 loop reads CATRALTSGTDTQYF. The CDR3 DNA is TGTGCCACCCGCGCCCTGACTAGCGGCACAGATACGCAGTATTTT.

This clone turned up a few times. This rearrangement joins TRBV7-9 to TRBJ1-4; D may be TRBD1 (6 bases). Germline CDR1 and CDR2: SEHNR and FQNEAQ (reference sequence). The CDR3 totals 14 residues. The V end was cut by 4 bases, the J end by 5 bases, with 11 bases between. The CDR3 spells CASSSDSRNEKLFF. CDR3 sequence (DNA): TGTGCCAGCAGCTCGGACAGCAGGAATGAAAAACTGTTTTTT.

This clone was found a few times. The chain couples TRBV5-1 to TRBJ1-2; D gene ambiguous. The CDR3 consists of 16 residues. V was shortened by 4 bases and J by 8 bases, with 24 bases between the two germline ends. The germline V gene has CDR1 SGHRS and CDR2 YFSETQ. Here the CDR3 reads CASSAGRLGGVIGYTF. Written as DNA, the CDR3 is TGCGCCAGCAGCGCCGGTCGGTTGGGCGGGGTGATCGGCTACACCTTC.

V and J are TRBV4-2 and TRBJ2-7, with 8 nucleotides matching TRBD1. CDR1 is LGHNA, CDR2 YNFKEQ, per germline. The CDR3 runs 15 residues. Trimming removed 0 bases from V and 4 bases from J; junction bases left unmatched: 5. This CDR3 reads CASSQEAGGIYEQYF. The CDR3 nucleotides are TGTGCCAGCAGCCAAGAGGCAGGGGGCATTTACGAGCAGTACTTC.

CDR3 loop: CASSLANQVLSGYTF. As DNA, the CDR3 is TGTGCCAGCAGCTTAGCGAACCAGGTCCTTTCTGGCTACACCTTC. The V and J genes are TRBV7-9 and TRBJ1-2; D remains unclear. The CDR3 covers 15 residues. CDR1 SEHNR and CDR2 FQNEAQ come from the germline V gene (reference sequence). Trimming took off 0 bases at V and 7 bases at J, with 15 bases between the two ends.

This clone was seen only a few times. The genes are TRBV10-3 and TRBJ1-5; no firm D call. Germline assignment: CDR1 ENHRY and CDR2 SYGVKD. The CDR3 is 12 amino acids. Trimming pared 3 bases from V and 4 bases from J, leaving 4 bases between. CDR3 nucleotides: TGTGCCATCAGTGACGGGAATCAGCCCCAGCATTTT. This translates into CAISDGNQPQHF.

The rearrangement joins TRBV4-1 to TRBJ1-5; D may be TRBD1 (6 bases). V was clipped by 4 bases and J by 7 bases, with 11 bases between them. This CDR3 spans 13 amino acids. Germline assignment: CDR1 MGHRA and CDR2 YSYEKL. Written as DNA, the CDR3 is TGCGCCAGCAGCCGAGGGGGAGTGCAGCCCCAGCATTTT. This codes for CASSRGGVQPQHF.

The chain uses TRBV4-3 and TRBJ2-7; maybe TRBD2 (5 bases). Trimming stripped 0 bases from V and 6 bases from J, with 9 bases between. Germline CDR1 and CDR2: LGHNA and YSLEER. The CDR3 has 13 residues. The CDR3, as DNA: TGCGCCAGCAGCCAAGATCGAGGACTCGAGCAGTACTTC. Encoded protein: CASSQDRGLEQYF.

The chain couples TRBV5-1 to TRBJ2-7; D is unresolved. CDR1 and CDR2 from the germline V gene are SGHRS and YFSETQ. This CDR3 comprises 12 residues. V lost 0 bases to trimming and J lost 4 bases, with 5 bases between them. In DNA, the CDR3 is TGCGCCAGCAGCTTGGAACGGTACGAGCAGTACTTC. This codes for CASSLERYEQYF. The complete variable domain, with remaining parts taken from reference TRBV5-1 and TRBJ2-7, reads KAGVTQTPRYLIKTRGQQVTLSCSPISGHRSVSWYQQTPGQGLQFLFEYFSETQRNKGNFPGRFSGRQFSNSRSEMNVSTLELGDSALYLCASSLERYEQYFGPGTRLTVT.

The chain uses TRBV6-6 and TRBJ1-2, with TRBD1 as a possible D gene (6 bases). Trimming cost V 2 bases and J 6 bases, with 10 bases left between them. Germline V gene lookup returns CDR1 MNHNY and CDR2 SVGAGI (reference sequence). This CDR3 comprises 13 residues. The CDR3 bases are TGTGCCAGCAGTTACCCAGGGGAGAATGGCTACACCTTC. Translating it yields CASSYPGENGYTF.

The chain carries TRBV7-8 and TRBJ1-5; D uncertain. Trimming removed 1 base from V and 0 bases from J, with 10 bases in between. The CDR3 has 16 residues. The germline CDR1 and CDR2 sequences are SGHVS and FQNEAQ. CDR3 sequence reads: CASSLEHLYSNQPQHF. The CDR3 DNA sequence: TGTGCCAGCAGCTTAGAGCACCTTTATAGCAATCAGCCCCAGCATTTT.

V usage is TRBV6-5 and J usage is TRBJ2-1; possibly TRBD2 for D (7 bases). This CDR3 is 15 amino acids long. Germline V gene sequence: CDR1 MNHEY, CDR2 SVGAGI. V lost 2 bases, J lost 8 bases, and 16 bases lay in between. The CDR3: CASSYRRGGGHEQFF. As DNA, the CDR3 is TGTGCCAGCAGTTACCGAAGGGGGGGCGGGCATGAGCAGTTCTTC.

The rearrangement links TRBV7-8 to TRBJ1-1; 12 bases match TRBD1. Germline values: CDR1 SGHVS, CDR2 FQNEAQ. V dropped 3 bases and J dropped 5; count of bases not matched to a gene: 7. The CDR3 extends over 16 amino acids. The CDR3 sequence is CASSLRDRGLGTEAFF. The CDR3 DNA is TGTGCCAGCAGCTTGCGGGACAGGGGGCTAGGTACTGAAGCTTTCTTT.

The chain has TRBV5-4 and TRBJ2-2, with 10 bases identical to TRBD1. Germline trimming cut 3 bases from V and 0 bases from J; bases unmatched to any gene: 11. Germline assignment: CDR1 SGHNT and CDR2 YYREEE (reference sequence). The CDR3 has 19 residues. CDR3 bases: TGTGCCAGCAGCTACGACAGGGGGCTGACTTTCTCGAACACCGGGGAGCTGTTTTTT. This encodes CASSYDRGLTFSNTGELFF.

The chain has TRBV15 and TRBJ2-7, with TRBD2 as a possible D gene (5 bases). Germline-derived CDR1 and CDR2 are LNHNV and YYDKDF (reference sequence). This CDR3 is 14 amino acids long. Trimming removed 0 bases from V and 4 bases from J, with 10 bases in between. In DNA, the CDR3 is TGTGCCACCAGCAGAGATAGAGGGCCTTACGAGCAGTACTTC. As protein: CATSRDRGPYEQYF.

This clone came up a few times. The gene calls are TRBV6-1 and TRBJ1-5; D is undetermined. With 7 bases removed from V and 2 bases from J, the gap between germline ends came to 6 bases. Germline CDR1 reads MNHNS; CDR2 reads SASEGT. The CDR3 length is 12 residues. CDR3 amino acids: CASTSGNQPQHF. The CDR3 DNA reads TGTGCCAGCACTAGTGGCAATCAGCCCCAGCATTTT.

Only one count was recorded for this clone. The V and J genes are TRBV2 and TRBJ2-5; TRBD2 agrees at 15 bases. Per the germline V gene, CDR1 is SNHLY and CDR2 is FYNNEI. With V trimmed by 6 bases and J by 2 bases, 1 base remained unmatched. This CDR3 has 15 amino acids. CDR3: CASSGLAGGQETQYF. CDR3 DNA sequence: TGTGCCAGCAGCGGACTAGCGGGGGGGCAAGAGACCCAGTACTTC.

This clone has a handful of counts. The V call is TRBV25-1, the J call TRBJ2-2; D gene ambiguous. The CDR3 extends over 14 amino acids. V lost 1 base and J lost 2, with 5 bases in between. CDR1 and CDR2 (germline): MGHDK, SYGVNS. The CDR3 DNA reads TGTGCCAGCAGTGAATTCAGTAACACCGGGGAGCTGTTTTTT. It codes for CASSEFSNTGELFF.

The rearrangement links TRBV6-5 to TRBJ2-5; TRBD1 agrees at 9 bases. The end of the DNA is better explained by TRBJ2-7, so the J call may be wrong. Germline lookup yields CDR1 MNHEY and CDR2 SVGAGI. This CDR3 spans 15 amino acids. The CDR3 loop reads CASSYFRDRVGEQYF. The CDR3 DNA reads as TGTGCCAGCAGTTACTTCCGGGACAGGGTGGGCGAGCAGTACTTC.

The CDR3, as DNA: TGTGCCAGCAGCTTAGATGCGAGGACAGCAACTAATGAAAAACTGTTTTTT. Its translation is CASSLDARTATNEKLFF. The V call is TRBV11-2, the J call TRBJ1-4, with D maybe TRBD1 (6 bases). V was pared by 0 bases and J by 0 bases, with 11 bases between. Looked up from germline, CDR1 is SGHAT and CDR2 is FQNNGV. This CDR3 region has 17 residues.

This clone was found once. V usage is TRBV29-1 and J usage is TRBJ2-7; D may be TRBD2 (5 bases). Germline loops: CDR1 SQVTM, CDR2 ANQGSEA. Trimming left V 7 bases short and J 6 bases short, with 16 bases between. The CDR3 consists of 12 residues. The CDR3 reads CSGQLLEGEQYF. In DNA form, the CDR3 reads TGCAGCGGCCAGTTACTAGAAGGCGAGCAGTACTTC.

This clone was picked up one time. The V call is TRBV7-2, the J call TRBJ1-5; D gene unclear. This CDR3 is built from 13 residues. Trimming stripped 4 bases from V and 11 bases from J, with 15 bases between. The germline CDR1 and CDR2 sequences are SGHTA and FQGNSA. For the CDR3, the DNA is TGTGCCAGCAGCTCCGGTCCGCAAGAGGCCCAGCATTTT. Amino acid sequence: CASSSGPQEAQHF.

The chain carries TRBV28 and TRBJ1-4; 8 nucleotides agree with TRBD1. The CDR3 spans 13 residues. J lost 5 bases, V lost 7 bases, and 3 bases had no gene match. Germline CDR1 is MDHEN and CDR2 is SYDVKM. The CDR3 reads CASIRDRNEKLFF. DNA of the CDR3: TGTGCCAGCATAAGGGACAGGAATGAAAAACTGTTTTTT.

The chain carries TRBV5-1 and TRBJ2-7, with 7 bases fitting TRBD1. The J segment lost 2 bases and the V segment lost 4 bases, leaving 3 bases of the junction unmatched. The germline V gene has CDR1 SGHRS and CDR2 YFSETQ. This CDR3 comprises 13 residues. The CDR3 bases are TGCGCCAGCAGCCCGGGACAGCCCTACGAGCAGTACTTC. Amino acids: CASSPGQPYEQYF.

The V and J genes are TRBV6-1 and TRBJ1-5; TRBD1 is a possible D gene (6 bases). CDR1 is MNHNS and CDR2 is SASEGT in the germline V gene. V was cut by 7 bases and J by 6 bases, with 16 bases left in between. The CDR3 runs 14 residues. CDR3 residues: CASTTRGGGQPQHF. The CDR3 DNA is TGTGCCAGCACCACAAGGGGGGGCGGTCAGCCCCAGCATTTT.

This chain connects TRBV15 to TRBJ2-7; 8 bases are a match to TRBD1. The V gene end was trimmed by 4 bases and the J gene end by 3 bases; junction bases not matched to a gene: 5. This CDR3 is built from 14 residues. CDR1 is LNHNV, CDR2 YYDKDF, per germline (reference sequence). Written as DNA, the CDR3 is TGTGCCACCAGCACTTTGGGACAGGACTACGAGCAGTACTTC. Encoded protein: CATSTLGQDYEQYF. Variable domain in full (rest from reference TRBV15 and TRBJ2-7): DAMVIQNPRYQVTQFGKPVTLSCSQTLNHNVMYWYQQKSSQAPKLLFHYYDKDFNNEADTPDNFQSRRPNTSFCFLDIRSPGLGDTAMYLCATSTLGQDYEQYFGPGTRLTVT.

The chain recombines TRBV19 with TRBJ2-7; perhaps TRBD1 as D (6 bases). The CDR3 has 14 residues. Per germline, CDR1 LNHDA and CDR2 SQIVND (reference sequence). The V end lost 2 bases, the J end lost 0 bases, and 8 bases lay between the germline ends. CDR3 sequence: CASSIRGSSYEQYF. CDR3 sequence (DNA): TGTGCCAGTAGTATAAGGGGGAGCTCCTACGAGCAGTACTTC.

V is TRBV4-3 and J is TRBJ2-2; TRBD1 aligns across 8 bases. V shed 4 bases, J shed 2 bases, and the junction held 3 bases outside the gene matches. The V gene's germline CDR1 is LGHNA and CDR2 YSLEER. The CDR3 is 15 residues long. DNA for the CDR3: TGCGCCAGCAGCCGGGCAGGGGGCAACACCGGGGAGCTGTTTTTT. Its protein is CASSRAGGNTGELFF.

This clone has a single count. This chain joins TRBV11-2 and TRBJ1-5, with D possibly matching TRBD1 (6 bases). V gave up 5 bases and J gave up 3 bases, with 14 bases separating them. CDR1 and CDR2 from the germline V gene are SGHAT and FQNNGV. There are 15 residues in the CDR3. The CDR3 spells CASSVRGHYNQPQHF. Here the CDR3 DNA reads TGTGCCAGCAGCGTCAGGGGACATTACAATCAGCCCCAGCATTTT.